Listed here are 18 T cell receptor beta chains from one sample, sequenced in a study of T-cell reconstitution after alpha-beta-depleted transplantation in children. Unique molecular identifiers were incorporated during preparation of the TCRbeta library. One entry per CDR3 protein, called by TCRdb with MiXCR from the PCR reads. The sample holds about 440,000 distinct CDR3 sequences, around two fifths seen once. The starting material was PBMCs, obtained before TCRalphabeta/CD19-depleted stem cell transplant. These TCRs come from a girl aged 2 to 9 with aplastic anemia, due to receive a stem cell transplant.

The chain joins TRBV29-1 to TRBJ2-7; 9 bases are a match to TRBD1. Trimming cost V 4 bases and J 5 bases; bases outside gene matches: 9. CDR3 length: 14 amino acids. Germline V gene data show CDR1 as SQVTM and CDR2 as ANQGSEA. Written as DNA, the CDR3 is TGCAGCGTTGTCCCCCCTGGGACAGGGAACGAGCAGTACTTC. Encoded protein: CSVVPPGTGNEQYF.

This clonotype is medium-sized. V usage is TRBV7-9 and J usage is TRBJ2-7, with 9 bases fitting TRBD1. CDR3 length: 13 amino acids. In germline, CDR1 is SEHNR, CDR2 FQNEAQ (reference sequence). Losses at the gene ends were 1 base for V and 5 bases for J; bases not matched to a gene: 0. This chain's CDR3 is CASSLGQGDEQYF. CDR3 sequence (DNA): TGTGCCAGCAGCTTAGGACAGGGGGACGAGCAGTACTTC. Full variable domain (remainder filled in from reference TRBV7-9 and TRBJ2-7): DTGVSQNPRHKITKRGQNVTFRCDPISEHNRLYWYRQTLGQGPEFLTYFQNEAQLEKSRLLSDRFSAERPKGSFSTLEIQRTEQGDSAMYLCASSLGQGDEQYFGPGTRLTVT.

The chain links TRBV5-1 to TRBJ2-2, with 9 bases that match TRBD2. Germline V gene lookup returns CDR1 SGHRS and CDR2 YFSETQ. V lost 1 base, J lost 5 bases, and 6 bases stayed unmatched. The CDR3 consists of 16 residues. DNA of the CDR3: TGCGCCAGCAGCTTGCAACTAGCGGGTGGAACCGGGGAGCTGTTTTTT. This gives the protein CASSLQLAGGTGELFF.

CDR3 sequence reads: CSARDGQGAIDEQFF. As DNA, the CDR3 is TGCAGTGCTAGAGATGGACAGGGGGCAATCGATGAGCAGTTCTTC. The genes are TRBV20-1 and TRBJ2-1; TRBD1 matches at 11 bases. Trimming at V came to 0 bases and at J to 8 bases, leaving 6 bases not matched to a gene. Looked up from germline, CDR1 is DFQATT and CDR2 is SNEGSKA (reference sequence). The CDR3 is 15 residues long.

In DNA form, the CDR3 reads TGTGCCAGCAGCCATCAAACCGGGGAGCTGTTTTTT. Translated: CASSHQTGELFF. The rearrangement joins TRBV7-7 to TRBJ2-2; D is unclear. The V gene lost 5 bases and the J gene lost 5 bases, with 6 bases spanning the gap. The CDR3 length is 12 residues. CDR1 and CDR2 from the germline V gene are SSHAT and FNYEAQ (reference sequence).

Turning to this clonotype: Compared with germline, one end of the junction differs, possibly owing to a read error. The J gene is TRBJ1-2, the V gene TRBV20-1; D is undetermined. Germline CDR1 reads DFQATT; CDR2 reads SNEGSKA (reference sequence). The CDR3 extends over 13 amino acids. The CDR3 region is CSANLDSNYGYPF. The CDR3 DNA reads TGCAGCGCTAATCTGGACTCTAACTATGGCTACCCCTTC.

In its sample, this clonotype was seen a few times. The chain links TRBV20-1 to TRBJ2-6; D not certain. The germline gives CDR1 DFQATT, CDR2 SNEGSKA (reference sequence). Trimming stripped 1 base from V and 0 bases from J, with 10 bases between. The CDR3 contains 16 residues. The CDR3 is CSARATPSSGANVLTF. Here the CDR3 DNA reads TGCAGTGCTAGAGCTACCCCTAGCTCTGGGGCCAACGTCCTGACTTTC.

The chain uses TRBV3-1 and TRBJ2-3; no reliable D call. V was shortened by 2 bases and J by 4 bases, with 7 bases between the two germline ends. Germline assignment: CDR1 LGHDT and CDR2 YNNKEL (reference sequence). The CDR3 extends over 13 amino acids. The CDR3 nucleotides are TGTGCCAGCAGCCAACTGTTTTCAGATACGCAGTATTTT. Protein: CASSQLFSDTQYF.

The V gene is TRBV29-1, the J gene TRBJ1-2, with D uncertain. The length of the CDR3 is 13 residues. From germline, CDR1 is SQVTM and CDR2 ANQGSEA. Deletions cut 0 bases from V and 5 bases from J, with 10 bases between. CDR3 loop: CSVEELTLYGYTF. The CDR3 nucleotides read TGCAGCGTTGAAGAACTCACTCTTTATGGCTACACCTTC.

This chain joins TRBV5-1 and TRBJ1-1; 11 bases fit TRBD1. The CDR3 extends over 16 amino acids. V lost 5 bases and J lost 3; bases outside the gene matches: 9. Germline CDR1 is SGHRS and CDR2 is YFSETQ. The CDR3 loop is CASRKRTGGEYTEAFF. The CDR3, as DNA: TGCGCCAGCAGAAAAAGGACAGGGGGCGAATACACTGAAGCTTTCTTT.

V gene TRBV5-1 combines with J gene TRBJ2-5; possible D gene TRBD1, 6 bases. V was pared by 5 bases and J by 4 bases, with 12 bases between. Germline V gene sequence: CDR1 SGHRS, CDR2 YFSETQ. This CDR3 contains 13 residues. CDR3 bases: TGCGCCAGCAGTGCCCGGACAGTAGAGACCCAGTACTTC. Encoded protein: CASSARTVETQYF. Looking up the rest from reference TRBV5-1 and TRBJ2-5 gives the full variable domain: KAGVTQTPRYLIKTRGQQVTLSCSPISGHRSVSWYQQTPGQGLQFLFEYFSETQRNKGNFPGRFSGRQFSNSRSEMNVSTLELGDSALYLCASSARTVETQYFGPGTRLLVL.

This clonotype turned up a few times. The chain links TRBV7-6 to TRBJ2-5; D may match TRBD1 or TRBD2 (5 bases each). This CDR3 contains 14 residues. The V end was cut by 2 bases, the J end by 5 bases, with 12 bases between. Germline CDR1 SGHVS, CDR2 FNYEAQ. The CDR3 region is CASSLFGGQETQYF. As DNA, the CDR3 is TGTGCCAGCAGCTTATTTGGGGGTCAGGAGACCCAGTACTTC.

This chain uses TRBV6-1 with TRBJ2-7; 10 nucleotides match TRBD2. Germline CDR1 MNHNS, CDR2 SASEGT. This CDR3 spans 15 amino acids. J lost 2 bases, V lost 7 bases, and 8 bases had no gene match. CDR3 nucleotides: TGTGCCAGCATCATGTATAGCGGGGGGACCTACGAGCAGTACTTC. This encodes CASIMYSGGTYEQYF.

The table lists this clonotype with a few counts. The rearrangement uses TRBV20-1 and TRBJ2-3; 8 bases map to TRBD2. CDR3 size: 16 residues. The germline V gene encodes CDR1 DFQATT and CDR2 SNEGSKA (reference sequence). V lost 4 bases, J lost 0 bases, and 9 bases stayed unmatched. The CDR3 protein is CSAISRGAWSTDTQYF. DNA of the CDR3: TGCAGTGCTATCTCGCGGGGGGCATGGAGCACAGATACGCAGTATTTT.

The rearrangement joins TRBV29-1 to TRBJ2-7; 10 nucleotides line up with TRBD1. Germline V gene data show CDR1 as SQVTM and CDR2 as ANQGSEA. This CDR3 has 13 amino acids. V lost 5 bases and J lost 0; bases outside the gene matches: 1. The CDR3: CSVRTGGSYEQYF. DNA for the CDR3: TGCAGCGTTCGGACAGGGGGCTCCTACGAGCAGTACTTC.

The chain uses TRBV7-2 and TRBJ1-3; D uncertain. In germline, CDR1 is SGHTA, CDR2 FQGNSA. V lost 2 bases to trimming and J lost 3 bases, with 11 bases between them. The CDR3 covers 15 residues. CDR3 region: CASSLKAEGGNTIYF. CDR3 DNA: TGTGCCAGCAGCTTAAAAGCCGAGGGTGGAAACACCATATATTTT.

This clonotype appeared a few times. V is TRBV2 and J is TRBJ2-1; D unclear. The germline gives CDR1 SNHLY, CDR2 FYNNEI. The CDR3 spans 11 residues. Trimming cost V 4 bases and J 10 bases, with 8 bases left between them. CDR3 protein: CASSGLGEQFF. The CDR3 bases are TGTGCCAGCAGTGGACTCGGCGAGCAGTTCTTC.

This clonotype was detected a few times. The chain carries TRBV20-1 and TRBJ2-1, with 7 bases identical to TRBD2. CDR3 length equals 13 residues. With 7 bases clipped from V and 4 bases from J, the junction kept 7 bases outside the gene matches. Germline V gene lookup returns CDR1 DFQATT and CDR2 SNEGSKA (reference sequence). In nucleotides, the CDR3 is TGCAGTGGCCGGGACTACGGTTACAATGAGCAGTTCTTC. It is translated as CSGRDYGYNEQFF.